This section outlines one TCR beta chain sequence together with its context. This entry comes from a study of CDR3 diversity in severe acne. TCRdb re-called the PCR reads through MiXCR, storing one row per CDR3 protein. The table has tens of thousands of distinct CDR3 sequences, roughly 51% seen once. Sequenced sample: blood. This clonotype was sampled from a male donor in good health, without acne.

The CDR3 here is CASSVGTRTDTQYF. The CDR3 DNA reads TGTGCCAGCAGTGTAGGTACTAGAACCGATACGCAGTATTTT. This rearrangement joins TRBV25-1 to TRBJ2-3, with D possibly being TRBD2 (5 bases). Deletions cut 4 bases from V and 6 bases from J, with 14 bases between. The germline CDR1 and CDR2 sequences are MGHDK and SYGVNS. This CDR3 region has 14 residues.